This T cell receptor beta chain is from a study of T cells in Graves' hyperthyroidism and ophthalmopathy. Points from the study as a whole: A model using 13 V-J features told ophthalmopathy apart from stable hyperthyroidism. Among clonotypes expanded in thyroid above 0.001, most were also found in blood.

On the basis of clinical symptoms, serum thyroxine and TRAb, thyroid ultrasound and orbital computed tomography, diagnoses were made. PBMCs came from 9 to 10 ml fresh peripheral blood. This clonotype came up many times. Its target is unknown. Per the germline V gene, CDR1 is DFQATT and CDR2 is SNEGSKA (reference sequence). Trimming removed 3 bases from V and 2 bases from J, with 5 bases in between. The CDR3 extends over 11 amino acids. Template material for amplifying TCR beta CDR3 regions consisted of RNA transcripts. The HTBI primer set was used in a first-round RT-PCR of the TCR CDR3. TCRdb used MiXCR to reprocess the multiplex PCR reads, holding one entry per CDR3 protein. This repertoire shows nearly 750,000 distinct CDR3 sequences, just over 35% found once; its top ten account for roughly 30%.

This receptor was taken from a woman aged 40 to 49 with Graves' hyperthyroidism. The rearrangement links TRBV20-1 to TRBJ2-7; D is ambiguous. The sample taken for sequencing was blood. The CDR3 DNA reads TGCAGTGCTAGTGGGACCTACGAGCAGTACTTC. It is translated as CSASGTYEQYF.